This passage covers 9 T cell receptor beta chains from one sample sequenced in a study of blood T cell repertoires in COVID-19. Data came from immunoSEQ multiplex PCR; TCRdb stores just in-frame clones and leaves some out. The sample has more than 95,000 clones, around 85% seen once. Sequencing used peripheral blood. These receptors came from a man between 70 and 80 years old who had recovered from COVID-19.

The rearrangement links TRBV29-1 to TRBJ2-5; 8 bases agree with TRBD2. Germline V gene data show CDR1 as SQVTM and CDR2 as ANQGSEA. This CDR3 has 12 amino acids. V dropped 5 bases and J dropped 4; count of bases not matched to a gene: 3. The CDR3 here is CSVTLAGETQYF. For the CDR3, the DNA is TGCAGCGTTACCCTAGCGGGAGAGACCCAGTACTTC.

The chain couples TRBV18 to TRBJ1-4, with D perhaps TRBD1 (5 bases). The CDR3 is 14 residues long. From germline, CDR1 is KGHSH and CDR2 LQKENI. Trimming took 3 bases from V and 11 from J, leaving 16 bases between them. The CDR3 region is CASSPDSPPGKLFF. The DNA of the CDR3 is TGTGCCAGCTCACCCGACAGTCCCCCGGGTAAACTGTTTTTT.

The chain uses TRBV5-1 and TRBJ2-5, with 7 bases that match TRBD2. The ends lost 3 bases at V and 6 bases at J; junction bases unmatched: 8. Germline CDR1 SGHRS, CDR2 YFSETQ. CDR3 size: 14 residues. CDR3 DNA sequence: TGCGCCAGCAGCTCAGCGGGACTACTGCAGACCCAGTACTTC. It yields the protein CASSSAGLLQTQYF. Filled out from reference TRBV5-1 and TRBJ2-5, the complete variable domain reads KAGVTQTPRYLIKTRGQQVTLSCSPISGHRSVSWYQQTPGQGLQFLFEYFSETQRNKGNFPGRFSGRQFSNSRSEMNVSTLELGDSALYLCASSSAGLLQTQYFGPGTRLLVL.

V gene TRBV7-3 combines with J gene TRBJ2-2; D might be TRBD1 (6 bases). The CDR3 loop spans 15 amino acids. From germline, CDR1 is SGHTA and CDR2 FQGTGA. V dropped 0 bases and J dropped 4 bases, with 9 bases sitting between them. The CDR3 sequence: CASSLTTGRTGELFF. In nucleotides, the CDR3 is TGTGCCAGCAGCTTAACTACAGGGCGCACCGGGGAGCTGTTTTTT.

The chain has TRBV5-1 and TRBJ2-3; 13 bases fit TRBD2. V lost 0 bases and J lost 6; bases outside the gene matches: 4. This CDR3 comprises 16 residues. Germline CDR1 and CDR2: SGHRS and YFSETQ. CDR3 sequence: CASSLETSGRLDTQYF. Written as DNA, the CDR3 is TGCGCCAGCAGCTTGGAGACTAGCGGGAGGCTGGATACGCAGTATTTT.

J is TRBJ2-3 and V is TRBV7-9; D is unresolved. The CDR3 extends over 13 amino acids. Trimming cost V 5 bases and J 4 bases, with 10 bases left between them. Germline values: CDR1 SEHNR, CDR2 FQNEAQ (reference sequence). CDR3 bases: TGTGCCAGCAGCCGAGCCAACCCAGATACGCAGTATTTT. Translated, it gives CASSRANPDTQYF.

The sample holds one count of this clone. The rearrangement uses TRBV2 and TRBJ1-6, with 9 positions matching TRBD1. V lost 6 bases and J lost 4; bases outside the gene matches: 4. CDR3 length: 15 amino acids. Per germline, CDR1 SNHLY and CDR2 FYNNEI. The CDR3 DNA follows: TGTGCCAGCAGCGGACAGGGGCAATATAATTCACCCCTCCACTTT. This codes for CASSGQGQYNSPLHF.

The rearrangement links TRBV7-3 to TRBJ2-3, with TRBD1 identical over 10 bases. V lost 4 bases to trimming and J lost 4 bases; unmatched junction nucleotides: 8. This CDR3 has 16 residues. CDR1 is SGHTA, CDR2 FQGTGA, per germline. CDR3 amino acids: CASSSSRGTGADTQYF. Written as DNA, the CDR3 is TGTGCCAGCAGCTCCAGTCGGGGGACAGGGGCAGATACGCAGTATTTT. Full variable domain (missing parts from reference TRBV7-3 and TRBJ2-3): GAGVSQTPSNKVTEKGKYVELRCDPISGHTALYWYRQSLGQGPEFLIYFQGTGAADDSGLPNDRFFAVRPEGSVSTLKIQRTERGDSAVYLCASSSSRGTGADTQYFGPGTRLTVL.

CDR3 sequence reads: CASSPSTGGGEQYF. The CDR3 DNA sequence: TGTGCCAGCAGTCCCTCGACAGGGGGGGGAGAGCAGTACTTC. The rearrangement uses TRBV6-5 and TRBJ2-7, with TRBD1 matching 9 bases. V was clipped by 5 bases and J by 7 bases; unmatched bases: 9. The CDR3 extends over 14 amino acids. Germline assignment: CDR1 MNHEY and CDR2 SVGAGI.